This T cell receptor beta chain originates from a study of T cells after yellow fever vaccination. They built TCR cDNA with 5'RACE template switching, a step that put in a universal primer site and UMIs. Each CDR3 protein is one row after TCRdb ran MiXCR on the 5' RACE reads. Of 20,000 to 25,000 distinct CDR3 sequences listed, roughly 3.3% are singletons. This clonotype was detected ten times or more. The length of the CDR3 is 11 residues. CDR1 is MDHEN and CDR2 is SYDVKM in the germline V gene. V was cut by 2 bases and J by 5 bases, with 2 bases left in between. Broader study findings: It was a weaker secondary response, yet one that peaked faster, at day 5 versus 15. Just a small share of clonotypes turned up in the CD4 compartment as well as the CD8 compartment.

Sequencing was performed on PBMCs, either bulk or a sorted T-cell subset (CD4+, CD8+, memory, or dextramer-sorted; not recorded which), taken roughly 45 days after the first yellow fever vaccination. The sequence came from a man aged 18-30 years who received the YFV17D yellow fever vaccine. The rearrangement uses TRBV28 and TRBJ2-3; D not resolved. CDR3 protein: CASSLRDTQYF. In nucleotides, the CDR3 is TGTGCCAGCAGTTTAAGAGATACGCAGTATTTT. The full variable domain, completed using reference TRBV28 and TRBJ2-3, is DVKVTQSSRYLVKRTGEKVFLECVQDMDHENMFWYRQDPGLGLRLIYFSYDVKMKEKGDIPEGYSVSREKKERFSLILESASTNQTSMYLCASSLRDTQYFGPGTRLTVL.